These T cell receptor beta chains were read from a single sample in a study of cytotoxic CD8 clonotypes in ibrutinib-treated CLL. The method was immunoSEQ multiplex PCR; TCRdb's version includes in-frame clones alone and lacks a portion of them. The table includes 120,000 to 150,000 clones, approximately 90% detected once. The sample in question was PBMCs, obtained after 12 months of ibrutinib treatment. These receptors were obtained from a human donor with chronic lymphocytic leukemia. Each CDR3 is given with its conserved first and last residue. D genes are given only for firm matches. A clone size is listed for some rows: how often the clone was seen (once, few, many), or a class if it is expanded.

cdr3_length: 20
d_call: TRBD2
clone_size: NA
v_call: TRBV7-8
j_call: TRBJ2-3
cdr3_nt: TGTGCCAGCAGCTTAGAGGGACTAGCCCTACTCCTCCCCACCACAGATACGCAGTATTTT
cdr3_aa: CASSLEGLALLLPTTDTQYF

cdr3_length: 14
d_call: NA
clone_size: NA
v_call: TRBV5-1
j_call: TRBJ1-4
cdr3_nt: TGCGCCACCTCGAAGGACAGCCCTAATGAAAAACTGTTTTTT
cdr3_aa: CATSKDSPNEKLFF

cdr3_length: 14
d_call: NA
clone_size: once
v_call: TRBV19
j_call: TRBJ2-3
cdr3_nt: TGTGCCAGTCAACGCCAGTTCGACACAGATACGCAGTATTTT
cdr3_aa: CASQRQFDTDTQYF

cdr3_length: 15
d_call: NA
clone_size: NA
v_call: TRBV6-4
j_call: TRBJ2-1
cdr3_nt: TGTGCCAGCAGTGACTCCGGGGCGGTGATGGGTGAGCAGTTCTTC
cdr3_aa: CASSDSGAVMGEQFF

cdr3_length: 18
d_call: TRBD2
clone_size: NA
v_call: TRBV27
j_call: TRBJ2-5
cdr3_nt: TGTGCCAGCAGTTCCTTCGCCGGGACTAGCGGGAGGGGAGAGACCCAGTACTTC
cdr3_aa: CASSSFAGTSGRGETQYF

cdr3_length: 21
d_call: TRBD2
clone_size: NA
v_call: TRBV28
j_call: TRBJ2-1
cdr3_nt: TGTGCCAGCAGTTCCGGCTGGTTCCTGACTAGCGGGAGGGCTTCGGAAAATGAGCAGTTCTTC
cdr3_aa: CASSSGWFLTSGRASENEQFF

cdr3_length: 15
d_call: TRBD1
clone_size: NA
v_call: TRBV28
j_call: TRBJ1-1
cdr3_nt: TGTGCCAGCAGTTTCCCGACAGGGGAGACTGCTGAAGCTTTCTTT
cdr3_aa: CASSFPTGETAEAFF

cdr3_length: 14
d_call: NA
clone_size: few
v_call: TRBV4-3
j_call: TRBJ1-2
cdr3_nt: TGCGCCAGCAGCCAAGATGGCAGGAACTATGGCTACACCTTC
cdr3_aa: CASSQDGRNYGYTF

cdr3_length: 14
d_call: NA
clone_size: NA
v_call: TRBV29-1
j_call: TRBJ1-5
cdr3_nt: TGCAGCGTTGTGGACCCTGGTTGGCATCAGCCCCAGCATTTT
cdr3_aa: CSVVDPGWHQPQHF

cdr3_length: 15
d_call: NA
clone_size: once
v_call: TRBV11-2
j_call: TRBJ2-4
cdr3_nt: TGTGCCAGCAGCTTAGTTGGGACAAAGCTGAACATTCAGTACTTC
cdr3_aa: CASSLVGTKLNIQYF

cdr3_length: 15
d_call: TRBD2
clone_size: NA
v_call: TRBV9
j_call: TRBJ2-7
cdr3_nt: TGTGCCAGCAGCCCCAACCTAGCGGGGACCTACGAGCAGTACTTC
cdr3_aa: CASSPNLAGTYEQYF

cdr3_length: 15
d_call: NA
clone_size: NA
v_call: TRBV6-5
j_call: TRBJ2-3
cdr3_nt: TGTGCCAGCAGTTACGGTGTTCCCGGGTGGGATACGCAGTATTTT
cdr3_aa: CASSYGVPGWDTQYF

cdr3_length: 15
d_call: TRBD2
clone_size: NA
v_call: TRBV9
j_call: TRBJ2-3
cdr3_nt: TGTGCCAGCAGGGAGGGGAGGGCCCGCACAGATACGCAGTATTTT
cdr3_aa: CASREGRARTDTQYF

cdr3_length: 16
d_call: TRBD2
clone_size: NA
v_call: TRBV27
j_call: TRBJ2-1
cdr3_nt: TGTGCCAGCAGTTTATATGGGACTAGCAAATACAATGAGCAGTTCTTC
cdr3_aa: CASSLYGTSKYNEQFF

cdr3_length: 15
d_call: NA
clone_size: NA
v_call: TRBV19
j_call: TRBJ2-5
cdr3_nt: TGTGCCAGTAGTATATCGTTAACAGGGCAAGAGACCCAGTACTTC
cdr3_aa: CASSISLTGQETQYF

cdr3_length: 13
d_call: NA
clone_size: NA
v_call: TRBV30
j_call: TRBJ1-3
cdr3_nt: TGTGCCTGGAGTATGGACAGTCTCAACACCATATATTTT
cdr3_aa: CAWSMDSLNTIYF

cdr3_length: 17
d_call: NA
clone_size: NA
v_call: TRBV4-1
j_call: TRBJ2-1
cdr3_nt: TGCGCCAGCAGCCGCCTCGCCCCACAGGCATATTACAATGAGCAGTTCTTC
cdr3_aa: CASSRLAPQAYYNEQFF

cdr3_length: 19
d_call: TRBD2
clone_size: NA
v_call: TRBV5-1
j_call: TRBJ2-1
cdr3_nt: TGCGCCAGCAGCTTGGAGGTAGCGGGATACCGTAGCTACGGCAATGAGCAGTTCTTC
cdr3_aa: CASSLEVAGYRSYGNEQFF